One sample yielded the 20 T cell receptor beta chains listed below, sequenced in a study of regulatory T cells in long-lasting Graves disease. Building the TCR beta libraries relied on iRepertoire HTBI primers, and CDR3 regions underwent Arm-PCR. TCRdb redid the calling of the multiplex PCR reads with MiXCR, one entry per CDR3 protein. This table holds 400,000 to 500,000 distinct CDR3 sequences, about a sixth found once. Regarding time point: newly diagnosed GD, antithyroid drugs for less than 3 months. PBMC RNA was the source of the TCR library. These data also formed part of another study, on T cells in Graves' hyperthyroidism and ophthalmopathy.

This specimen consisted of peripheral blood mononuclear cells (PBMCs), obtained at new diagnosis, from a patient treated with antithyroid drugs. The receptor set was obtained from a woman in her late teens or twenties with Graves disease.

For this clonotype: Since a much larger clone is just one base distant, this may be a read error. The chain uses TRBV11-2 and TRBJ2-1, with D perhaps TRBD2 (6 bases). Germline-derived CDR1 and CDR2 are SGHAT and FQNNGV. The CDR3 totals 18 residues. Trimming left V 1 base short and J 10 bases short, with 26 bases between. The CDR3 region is CASSLVFGRLGRTYEQFF. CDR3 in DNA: TGTGCCAGCAGCTTAGTGTTTGGGAGACTAGGAAGAACCTACGAGCAGTTCTTC.

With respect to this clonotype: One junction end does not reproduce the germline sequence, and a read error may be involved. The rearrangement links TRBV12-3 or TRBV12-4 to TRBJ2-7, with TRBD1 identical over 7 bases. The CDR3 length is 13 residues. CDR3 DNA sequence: TGTGCCACCAGTGAGCCGGGACAGCCCCATAAGTACTTC. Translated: CATSEPGQPHKYF.

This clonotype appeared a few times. The CDR3 sequence: CASSEFSSSAYEQYF. CDR3 DNA: TGTGCCAGCAGTGAATTCTCCTCTAGCGCCTACGAGCAGTACTTC. The chain carries TRBV6-1 and TRBJ2-7; possible D gene TRBD2, 6 bases. V shed 2 bases and J shed 2 bases, with 13 bases lying between them. Germline V gene sequence: CDR1 MNHNS, CDR2 SASEGT. CDR3 length: 15 residues.

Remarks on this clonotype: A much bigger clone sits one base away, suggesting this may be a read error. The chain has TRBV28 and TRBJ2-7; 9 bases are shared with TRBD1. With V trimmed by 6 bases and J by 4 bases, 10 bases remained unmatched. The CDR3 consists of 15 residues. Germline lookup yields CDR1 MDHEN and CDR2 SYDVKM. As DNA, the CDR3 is TGTGCCAGCAGCTTAGCAACACAGGGGGCTTACGAGCAGTACTTC. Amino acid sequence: CASSLATQGAYEQYF.

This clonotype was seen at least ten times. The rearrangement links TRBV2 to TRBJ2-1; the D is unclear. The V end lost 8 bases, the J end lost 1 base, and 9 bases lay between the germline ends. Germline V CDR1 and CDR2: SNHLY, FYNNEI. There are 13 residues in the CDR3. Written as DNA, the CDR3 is TGTGCCAGCGGAATTACGTCCTACAATGAGCAGTTCTTC. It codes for CASGITSYNEQFF.

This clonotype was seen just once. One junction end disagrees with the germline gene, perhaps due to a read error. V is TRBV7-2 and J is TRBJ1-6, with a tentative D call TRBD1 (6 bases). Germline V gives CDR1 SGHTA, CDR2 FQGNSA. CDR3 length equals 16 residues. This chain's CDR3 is CASSFQGRLNNPPLHF. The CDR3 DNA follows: TGTGCCAGCAGCTTTCAGGGGCGACTTAATAATCCACCCCTCCACTTT.

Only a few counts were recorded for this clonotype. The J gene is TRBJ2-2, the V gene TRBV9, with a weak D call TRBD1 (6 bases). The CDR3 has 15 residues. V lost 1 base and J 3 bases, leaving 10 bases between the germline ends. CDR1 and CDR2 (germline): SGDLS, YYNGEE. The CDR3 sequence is CASSVQGSHTGELFF. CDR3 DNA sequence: TGTGCCAGCAGCGTACAGGGGTCCCACACCGGGGAGCTGTTTTTT.

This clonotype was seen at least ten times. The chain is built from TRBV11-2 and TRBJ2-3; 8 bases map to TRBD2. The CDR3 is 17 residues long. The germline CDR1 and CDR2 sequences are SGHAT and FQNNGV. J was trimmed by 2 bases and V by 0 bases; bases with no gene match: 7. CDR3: CASSLDRISGTTDTQYF. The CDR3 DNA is TGTGCCAGCAGCTTAGATCGGATTAGCGGGACCACAGATACGCAGTATTTT.

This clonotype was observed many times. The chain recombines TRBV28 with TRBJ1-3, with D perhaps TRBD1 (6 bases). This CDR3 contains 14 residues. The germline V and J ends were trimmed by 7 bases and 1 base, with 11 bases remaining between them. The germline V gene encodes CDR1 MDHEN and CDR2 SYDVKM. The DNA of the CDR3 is TGTGCCAGCACCTCAGACAGGTCTGGAAACACCATATATTTT. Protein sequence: CASTSDRSGNTIYF.

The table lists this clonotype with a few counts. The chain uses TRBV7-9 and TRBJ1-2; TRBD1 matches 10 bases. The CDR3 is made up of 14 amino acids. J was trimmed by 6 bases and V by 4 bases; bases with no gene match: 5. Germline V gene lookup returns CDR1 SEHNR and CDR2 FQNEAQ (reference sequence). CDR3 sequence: CASSSRDRGHGYTF. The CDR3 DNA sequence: TGTGCCAGCAGCTCCCGGGACAGGGGTCATGGCTACACCTTC.

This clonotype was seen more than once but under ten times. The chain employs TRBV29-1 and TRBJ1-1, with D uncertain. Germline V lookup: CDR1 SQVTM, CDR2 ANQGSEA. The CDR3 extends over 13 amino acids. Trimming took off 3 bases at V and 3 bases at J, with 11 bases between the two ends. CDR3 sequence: CSVEPGLDTEAFF. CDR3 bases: TGCAGCGTTGAGCCGGGGTTGGACACTGAAGCTTTCTTT.

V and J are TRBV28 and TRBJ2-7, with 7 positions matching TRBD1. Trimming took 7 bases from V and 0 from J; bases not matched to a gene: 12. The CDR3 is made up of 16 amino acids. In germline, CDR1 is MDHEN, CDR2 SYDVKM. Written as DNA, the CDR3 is TGTGCCAGCACCACCAGTACAGGGGTATTCTCCTACGAGCAGTACTTC. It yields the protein CASTTSTGVFSYEQYF. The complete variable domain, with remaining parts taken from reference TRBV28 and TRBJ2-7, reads DVKVTQSSRYLVKRTGEKVFLECVQDMDHENMFWYRQDPGLGLRLIYFSYDVKMKEKGDIPEGYSVSREKKERFSLILESASTNQTSMYLCASTTSTGVFSYEQYFGPGTRLTVT.

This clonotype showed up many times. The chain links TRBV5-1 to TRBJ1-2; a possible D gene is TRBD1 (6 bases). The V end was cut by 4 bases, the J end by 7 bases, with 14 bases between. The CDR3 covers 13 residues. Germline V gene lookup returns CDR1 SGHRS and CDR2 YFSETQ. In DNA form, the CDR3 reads TGCGCCAGCAGCCCAACAGGGCAGAGTGGCTACACCTTC. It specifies CASSPTGQSGYTF. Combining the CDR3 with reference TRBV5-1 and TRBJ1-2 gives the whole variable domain KAGVTQTPRYLIKTRGQQVTLSCSPISGHRSVSWYQQTPGQGLQFLFEYFSETQRNKGNFPGRFSGRQFSNSRSEMNVSTLELGDSALYLCASSPTGQSGYTFGSGTRLTVV.

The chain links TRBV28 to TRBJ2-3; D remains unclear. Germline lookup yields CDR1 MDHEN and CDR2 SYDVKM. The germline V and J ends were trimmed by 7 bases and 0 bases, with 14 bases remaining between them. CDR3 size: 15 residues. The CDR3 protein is CASISPDISTDTQYF. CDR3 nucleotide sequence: TGTGCCAGCATTTCCCCAGATATCAGCACAGATACGCAGTATTTT.

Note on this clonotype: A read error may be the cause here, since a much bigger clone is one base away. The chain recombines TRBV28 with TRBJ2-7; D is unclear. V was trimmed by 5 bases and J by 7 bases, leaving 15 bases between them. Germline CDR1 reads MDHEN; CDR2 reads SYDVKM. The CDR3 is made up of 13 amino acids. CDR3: CASSEIGLYEQYF. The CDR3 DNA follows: TGTGCCAGCAGTGAGATTGGTTTGTATGAGCAGTACTTC.

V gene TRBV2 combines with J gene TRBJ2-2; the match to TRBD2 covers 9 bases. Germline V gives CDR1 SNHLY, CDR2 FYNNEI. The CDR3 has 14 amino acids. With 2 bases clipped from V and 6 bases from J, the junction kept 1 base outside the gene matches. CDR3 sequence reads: CASSELAGPGELFF. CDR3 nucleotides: TGTGCCAGCAGTGAACTAGCGGGACCCGGGGAGCTGTTTTTT.

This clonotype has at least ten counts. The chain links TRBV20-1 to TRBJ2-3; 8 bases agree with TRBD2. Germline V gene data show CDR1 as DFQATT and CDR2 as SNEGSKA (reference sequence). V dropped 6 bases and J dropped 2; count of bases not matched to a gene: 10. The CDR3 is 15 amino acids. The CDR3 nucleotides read TGCAGTGCCCCCGGGACTAGAGGCATCACAGATACGCAGTATTTT. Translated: CSAPGTRGITDTQYF.

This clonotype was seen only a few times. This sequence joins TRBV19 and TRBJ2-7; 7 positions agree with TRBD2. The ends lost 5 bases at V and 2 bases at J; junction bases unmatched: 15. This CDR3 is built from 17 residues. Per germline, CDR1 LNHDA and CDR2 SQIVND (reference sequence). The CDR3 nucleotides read TGTGCCAGTAGTCCCTGGACTAGTGGGGCCCGACCCTACGAGCAGTACTTC. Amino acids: CASSPWTSGARPYEQYF.

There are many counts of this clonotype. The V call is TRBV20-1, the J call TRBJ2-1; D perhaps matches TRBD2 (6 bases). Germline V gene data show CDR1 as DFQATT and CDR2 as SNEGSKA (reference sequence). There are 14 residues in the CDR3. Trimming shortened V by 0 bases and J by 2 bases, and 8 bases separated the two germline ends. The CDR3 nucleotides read TGCAGTGCTAGAGAGGCGGGGACCTACAATGAGCAGTTCTTC. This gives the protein CSAREAGTYNEQFF.

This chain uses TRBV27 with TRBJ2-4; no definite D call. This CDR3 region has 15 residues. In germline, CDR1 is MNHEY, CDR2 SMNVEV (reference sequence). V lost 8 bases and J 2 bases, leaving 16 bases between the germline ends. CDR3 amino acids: CASRSRPGSKNIQYF. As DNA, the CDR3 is TGTGCCAGCCGATCCCGCCCGGGTTCCAAAAACATTCAGTACTTC.